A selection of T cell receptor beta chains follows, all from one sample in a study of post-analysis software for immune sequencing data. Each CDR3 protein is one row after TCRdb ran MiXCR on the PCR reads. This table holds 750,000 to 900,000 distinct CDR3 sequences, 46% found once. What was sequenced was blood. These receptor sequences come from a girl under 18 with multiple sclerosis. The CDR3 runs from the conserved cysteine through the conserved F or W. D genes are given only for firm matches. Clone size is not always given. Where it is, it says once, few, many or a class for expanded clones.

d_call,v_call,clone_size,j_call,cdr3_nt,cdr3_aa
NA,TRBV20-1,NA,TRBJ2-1,TGCAGTGCTCCCACCTATAGCGGCGGAAGCTCCTACAATGAGCAGTTCTTC,CSAPTYSGGSSYNEQFF
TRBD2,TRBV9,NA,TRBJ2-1,TGTGCCAGCAGCGTAGCACTAGCGGGAGCAAGTGAGCAGTTCTTC,CASSVALAGASEQFF
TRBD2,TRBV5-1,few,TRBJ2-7,TGCGCCAGCAGCACCTTCCAGCGGGGGGGTTCCTACGAGCAGTACTTC,CASSTFQRGGSYEQYF
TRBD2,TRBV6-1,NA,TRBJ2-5,TGTGCCAGCAGTGGCAAGCTTACTAGCGCTTTGAAAGAGACCCAGTACTTC,CASSGKLTSALKETQYF
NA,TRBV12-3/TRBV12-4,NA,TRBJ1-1,TGTGCCAGCAGTTTAGGTTGGCACGGGGCTGAAGCTTTCTTT,CASSLGWHGAEAFF
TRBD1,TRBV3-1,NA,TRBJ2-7,TGTGCCAGCAGCCCACGGGACAGGCCCCTGGAGCAGTACTTC,CASSPRDRPLEQYF
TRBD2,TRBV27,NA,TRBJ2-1,TGTGCCACCCGCTCCGGGGCTAGCGGGAGGTCGGGTGAGCAGTTCTTC,CATRSGASGRSGEQFF
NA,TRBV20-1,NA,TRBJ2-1,TGCAGTGCTATAGCGGCAGCACACAATGAGCAGTTCTTC,CSAIAAAHNEQFF
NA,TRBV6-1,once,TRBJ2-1,TGTGCCAGCAGCCAGGGGGTGGCGGGAAGTTCTTACGATGAGCAGTTCTTC,CASSQGVAGSSYDEQFF
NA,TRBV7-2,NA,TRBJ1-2,TGTGCCAGCAGCCAGACGAACCGCGGCTACACCTTC,CASSQTNRGYTF
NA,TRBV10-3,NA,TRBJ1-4,TGTGCCATCGCCAGGGAGGATGAAAAACTGTTTTTT,CAIAREDEKLFF
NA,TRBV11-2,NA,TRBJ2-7,TGTGCCAGCAGCCCTGGTCGTTACTACGAGCAGTACTTC,CASSPGRYYEQYF
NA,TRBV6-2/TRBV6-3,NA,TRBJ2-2,TGTGCCAGCAGTCACTTGGGGGAGCTGTTTTTT,CASSHLGELFF
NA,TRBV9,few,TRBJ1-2,TGTGCCAGCAGCTCCCAGAGGGGGAACGGCTACACCTTC,CASSSQRGNGYTF
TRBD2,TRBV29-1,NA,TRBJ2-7,TGCAGCGTATATATAGCGGGAGTCTACGAGCAGTACTTC,CSVYIAGVYEQYF
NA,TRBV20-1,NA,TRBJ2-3,TGCAGTGCTAGCAGGCCAGGCGCGGCGGGGCAGTATTTT,CSASRPGAAGQYF
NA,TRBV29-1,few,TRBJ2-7,TGCAGCATCCAGACCCACAGCTCCTACGAGCAGTACTTC,CSIQTHSSYEQYF